This T cell receptor beta chain was captured in a study of CD8+CD57+ T cells in acquired aplastic anemia. Study overall: The DNA of sorted CD4+ and CD8+ cells averaged approximately 3.4 ug. Findings and limits, study-wide: Patients showed no significant difference from controls in CD8+ Simpson's diversity. Patients and controls were found to share approximately 31 CD8+ CDR3 sequences.

The sample holds a few counts of this clonotype. Its target is unknown. Template material for TCR beta VDJ and CDR3 profiling consisted of genomic DNA. TCRdb passed the reads through MiXCR, listing each CDR3 protein once. The repertoire holds about 190,000 distinct CDR3 sequences, 48% seen once, with over 7.5% in the top ten. CD8+CD57+ cell expansion, shown by flow cytometry, had occurred in the patients selected for sequencing. Every one of the patients had aplastic anemia (severe, acquired). The CDR3 totals 13 residues. V was pared by 3 bases and J by 4 bases, with 0 bases of the junction left unmatched. Per germline, CDR1 SNHLY and CDR2 FYNNEI.

V usage is TRBV2 and J usage is TRBJ2-1; 7 bases line up with TRBD2. Sequenced material: sorted CD4+, CD8+, or CD8+CD57+ T cells (not recorded which) from PBMCs. This TCR derives from a human donor with aplastic anemia. CDR3: CASSEGGYNEQFF. DNA for the CDR3: TGTGCCAGCAGTGAGGGAGGGTACAATGAGCAGTTCTTC.